Sequencing of this TCR beta chain was carried out in a study of Ad26.COV2.S vaccination and SARS-CoV-2 variants. In the study overall: Donor allocation was to the COV1001 Ad26.COV2.S trial arm. In the study, Ad26.COV2.S was injected intramuscularly once, or twice 56 days apart. Study findings and constraints: Following vaccination, spike-specific CD8+ and CD4+ T cell responses reportedly exhibited substantial breadth.

The sample's treatment: some 19 received Ad26.COV2.S at low or high dose, single or two shots; about five received placebo; per-sample allocation not given. Following the first vaccine or placebo injection, samples were taken on day 63. Germline loops: CDR1 SGHRS, CDR2 YFSETQ. This CDR3 region has 16 residues. V lost 6 bases and J lost 3; bases outside the gene matches: 10. In this sample, this clone turned up a few times. Its antigen remains unknown. This table comes from immunoSEQ multiplex PCR, and its TCRdb copy is limited to in-frame clones, with some not included. The sample has about 320,000 clones, about 86% seen once.

The V and J genes are TRBV5-1 and TRBJ2-2, with 8 bases aligning to TRBD2. The specimen comprised peripheral blood, sampled in a trial of Ad26.COV2.S vaccine versus placebo. This receptor was obtained from a person between 18 and 60 years old who received the Ad26.COV2.S COVID-19 vaccine or a placebo. The CDR3 sequence is CASTPPRGGHTGELFF. The DNA for the CDR3 is TGCGCCAGCACCCCCCCTCGGGGGGGGCACACCGGGGAGCTGTTTTTT.